Listed below are T cell receptor beta chains from one sample, sequenced in a study of CD8 T cells in ankylosing spondylitis. TCRdb re-analysed the 5' RACE reads in MiXCR, keeping a single row per CDR3 protein. The data show 500,000 to 650,000 distinct CDR3 sequences, about 5.7% seen once. Sequences were obtained from blood, either unsorted or a sorted T cell fraction (not recorded which). The receptors stem from a male donor with ankylosing spondylitis. Both conserved end residues are part of each CDR3. A D gene is named only where the DNA matches it firmly. A row's size may be missing; if present it is once, few, many or a size class.

abundance | j_gene | d_gene | v_gene | CDR3aa | CDR3nt
many | TRBJ2-7 | TRBD2 | TRBV20-1 | CSAIRGGAGAPYEQYF | TGCAGTGCCATACGGGGCGGAGCGGGGGCCCCCTACGAGCAGTACTTC
many | TRBJ1-1 | . | TRBV4-3 | CASSQDGAKDTYTEAFF | TGCGCCAGCAGCCAAGACGGCGCAAAGGACACTTACACTGAAGCTTTCTTT
few | TRBJ2-5 | TRBD2 | TRBV28 | CASTRRGIGETQYF | TGTGCCAGCACCCGGCGGGGGATTGGAGAGACCCAGTACTTC
few | TRBJ2-7 | TRBD1 | TRBV7-9 | CASSSPGQGIPYEQYF | TGTGCCAGCAGCTCCCCGGGACAGGGGATTCCCTACGAGCAGTACTTC
few | TRBJ2-3 | . | TRBV9 | CASSVGWGTDTQYF | TGTGCCAGCAGCGTAGGTTGGGGCACAGATACGCAGTATTTT
few | TRBJ2-7 | . | TRBV28 | CASSLWSGLDNEQYF | TGTGCCAGCAGTTTATGGTCAGGCCTCGACAACGAGCAGTACTTC
many | TRBJ1-1 | . | TRBV27 | CASSLFPPGAGGGGNTEAFF | TGTGCCAGCAGTTTATTTCCCCCCGGCGCGGGGGGAGGGGGGAACACTGAAGCTTTCTTT
many | TRBJ1-5 | TRBD1 | TRBV20-1 | CSTLKDRNQPQHF | TGCAGTACTCTGAAGGACAGGAATCAGCCCCAGCATTTT
many | TRBJ2-2 | . | TRBV7-2 | CASSPRLGWTGELFF | TGTGCCAGCAGCCCACGACTAGGGTGGACCGGGGAGCTGTTTTTT
. | TRBJ2-7 | TRBD2 | TRBV7-2 | CASSFRTSGDFSYEQYF | TGTGCCAGCAGCTTCCGGACTAGCGGGGATTTCTCCTACGAGCAGTACTTC
many | TRBJ2-1 | . | TRBV10-3 | CAISESLASGNEQFF | TGTGCCATCAGTGAGAGTCTAGCGTCTGGGAATGAGCAGTTCTTC
. | TRBJ2-7 | . | TRBV3-1 | CASSHTTPYEQYF | TGTGCCAGCAGCCATACTACCCCCTACGAGCAGTACTTC
many | TRBJ2-5 | TRBD1 | TRBV20-1 | CSAREIWTGHETQYF | TGCAGTGCTAGAGAGATCTGGACAGGCCATGAGACCCAGTACTTC
many | TRBJ2-3 | . | TRBV7-2 | CASSLGGTVTQYF | TGTGCCAGCAGCTTAGGGGGGACCGTGACGCAGTATTTT
. | TRBJ2-7 | TRBD2 | TRBV3-1 | CASSLTSGFVSYEQYF | TGTGCCAGCAGCCTGACTAGCGGGTTCGTCTCCTACGAGCAGTACTTC
many | TRBJ2-2 | TRBD1 | TRBV24-1 | CATNGQGADISGELFF | TGTGCCACCAACGGACAGGGGGCGGATATCTCCGGGGAGCTGTTTTTT
. | TRBJ2-1 | TRBD2 | TRBV15 | CATSSPGTSPSREQFF | TGTGCCACCAGCAGCCCCGGGACTAGCCCTTCTCGCGAGCAGTTCTTC
many | TRBJ1-2 | . | TRBV7-9 | CASSPRAGSSNYGYTF | TGTGCCAGCAGCCCTCGAGCAGGGTCTTCTAACTATGGCTACACCTTC
many | TRBJ1-2 | . | TRBV4-3 | CASSHLDTANYGYTF | TGCGCCAGCAGCCACTTGGACACAGCTAACTATGGCTACACCTTC
many | TRBJ2-1 | . | TRBV28 | CASSTRILVGNEQFF | TGTGCCAGCAGCACCCGGATCCTAGTCGGCAATGAGCAGTTCTTC
many | TRBJ2-5 | TRBD2 | TRBV7-8 | CASSLLAGRETQYF | TGTGCCAGCAGCTTATTAGCGGGGCGCGAGACCCAGTACTTC
few | TRBJ1-2 | . | TRBV7-2 | CASSSGQLFGSTF | TGTGCCAGCAGCTCAGGACAGCTATTTGGTAGCACCTTC
many | TRBJ1-5 | . | TRBV20-1 | CSAPVTGLFNQPQHF | TGCAGTGCGCCGGTGACGGGGCTCTTCAATCAGCCCCAGCATTTT
many | TRBJ2-7 | . | TRBV4-3 | CASSQDWAYEQYF | TGCGCCAGCAGCCAAGATTGGGCCTACGAGCAGTACTTC
many | TRBJ1-2 | . | TRBV20-1 | CSARVGYGYTF | TGCAGTGCTAGAGTCGGCTATGGCTACACCTTC
few | TRBJ1-1 | . | TRBV14 | CASSQGVYTEAFF | TGTGCCAGCAGCCAAGGGGTATACACTGAAGCTTTCTTT
few | TRBJ2-5 | . | TRBV6-1 | CASSNGWGSEGETQYF | TGTGCCAGCAGCAACGGTTGGGGTTCGGAGGGGGAGACCCAGTACTTC
many | TRBJ2-1 | . | TRBV7-6 | CASSLGVAAPYNEQFF | TGTGCCAGCAGCTTAGGGGTAGCGGCCCCCTACAATGAGCAGTTCTTC
many | TRBJ2-1 | . | TRBV27 | CASSLNGHDNRGLAYNEQFF | TGTGCCAGCAGTTTAAATGGTCACGATAACAGGGGACTAGCCTACAATGAGCAGTTCTTC
many | TRBJ2-4 | . | TRBV20-1 | CSAATVAKNIQYF | TGCAGTGCAGCTACCGTAGCCAAAAACATTCAGTACTTC
many | TRBJ1-1 | . | TRBV29-1 | CSVVQGNTEAFF | TGCAGCGTTGTTCAGGGGAACACTGAAGCTTTCTTT
many | TRBJ2-1 | TRBD2 | TRBV29-1 | CSVDRTSGRSSYNEQFF | TGCAGCGTTGATCGGACTAGCGGGAGGAGCTCCTACAATGAGCAGTTCTTC
. | TRBJ2-3 | . | TRBV20-1 | CSASPPGTQYF | TGCAGTGCTAGCCCCCCGGGTACGCAGTATTTT
many | TRBJ1-4 | . | TRBV7-8 | CASSPVGTTEKLFF | TGTGCCAGCAGCCCAGTGGGGACTACGGAAAAACTGTTTTTT
many | TRBJ2-3 | . | TRBV6-2/TRBV6-3 | CASRGREGDTQYF | TGTGCCAGCAGGGGTCGGGAAGGAGATACGCAGTATTTT
many | TRBJ2-7 | . | TRBV7-9 | CASSLALTYEQYF | TGTGCCAGCAGCTTAGCCCTTACCTACGAGCAGTACTTC
many | TRBJ1-5 | . | TRBV20-1 | CSASGFYQPQHF | TGCAGTGCTTCGGGGTTCTATCAGCCCCAGCATTTT
many | TRBJ2-1 | . | TRBV29-1 | CSVETSPYNEQFF | TGCAGCGTTGAAACTAGCCCCTACAATGAGCAGTTCTTC
many | TRBJ2-5 | TRBD2 | TRBV6-2/TRBV6-3 | CASRATLQAGNQETQYF | TGTGCCAGCAGAGCCACCCTACAAGCGGGGAATCAAGAGACCCAGTACTTC
many | TRBJ2-7 | TRBD1 | TRBV5-1 | CASSIGTGGLEYF | TGCGCCAGCAGCATAGGGACAGGAGGTTTGGAGTACTTC
many | TRBJ2-1 | TRBD2 | TRBV6-1 | CASSPRGGRFQGSYNEQFF | TGTGCCAGCAGTCCTCGGGGGGGCCGATTCCAGGGCTCCTACAATGAGCAGTTCTTC
many | TRBJ2-3 | . | TRBV20-1 | CSATTGFVTDTQYF | TGCAGTGCAACCACAGGGTTTGTTACAGATACGCAGTATTTT
many | TRBJ2-2 | . | TRBV12-3/TRBV12-4 | CAGSRDGGTGELFF | TGTGCCGGGTCCCGGGACGGGGGAACCGGGGAGCTGTTTTTT
many | TRBJ2-1 | TRBD2 | TRBV29-1 | CSVGGRGVNEQFF | TGCAGCGTTGGGGGGCGGGGGGTGAATGAGCAGTTCTTC
many | TRBJ2-7 | TRBD2 | TRBV12-3/TRBV12-4 | CASSLFFGLAGHEQYF | TGTGCCAGCAGTTTATTCTTCGGGCTAGCGGGCCACGAGCAGTACTTC
many | TRBJ2-3 | . | TRBV5-1 | CASSLALRAGDTQYF | TGCGCCAGCAGCTTGGCTCTCCGGGCGGGGGATACGCAGTATTTT
many | TRBJ2-1 | TRBD2 | TRBV5-1 | CASSLGLAGHDEQFF | TGCGCCAGCAGCTTGGGGCTAGCGGGGCACGATGAGCAGTTCTTC
many | TRBJ2-7 | . | TRBV7-2 | CASSLDLLGIPTSF | TGTGCCAGCAGCTTAGACCTTTTGGGCATCCCGACTTCCTTC
many | TRBJ2-7 | . | TRBV10-3 | CAISDWGDFYEQYF | TGTGCCATCAGTGATTGGGGAGATTTTTACGAGCAGTACTTC
many | TRBJ2-7 | . | TRBV15 | CATSRSPGTEQYF | TGTGCCACCAGCAGATCGCCGGGCACCGAGCAGTACTTC